The clone carrying this T cell receptor (beta chain) was observed a few times. What it recognizes is unknown. This entry is derived from a study of T-cell reconstitution after alpha-beta-depleted transplantation in children. Notes on the study in general: About two months after transplant, alpha-beta T cells reportedly came from several hundred expanded graft clones. At day 60, the high TCRbeta diversity found in some patients originated from recipient T cells and thymic progenitors that had survived. Most T-cell counts and diversity one year after the transplant came from T cells that were newly produced.

The TCRbeta library incorporated unique molecular identifiers. One entry per CDR3 protein, called by TCRdb with MiXCR from the PCR reads. This table holds about 250,000 distinct CDR3 sequences, roughly a quarter found once. Sequencing was performed on PBMCs, mostly from graft donor cells, taken 360 days after TCRalphabeta/CD19-depleted stem cell transplant. The source of this sequence is a female patient aged 2-9 years who had a stem cell transplant for congenital amegakaryocytic thrombocytopenia, so the T cells may come from the graft donor.

DNA for the CDR3: TGTGCCAGCAGCCAAGGGACTGGACAAGAGACCCAGTACTTC. This codes for CASSQGTGQETQYF. This chain connects TRBV4-2 to TRBJ2-5, with a tentative D call TRBD2 (5 bases). This CDR3 is built from 14 residues. Trimming cost V 1 base and J 2 bases, with 8 bases left between them. Germline assignment: CDR1 LGHNA and CDR2 YNFKEQ.